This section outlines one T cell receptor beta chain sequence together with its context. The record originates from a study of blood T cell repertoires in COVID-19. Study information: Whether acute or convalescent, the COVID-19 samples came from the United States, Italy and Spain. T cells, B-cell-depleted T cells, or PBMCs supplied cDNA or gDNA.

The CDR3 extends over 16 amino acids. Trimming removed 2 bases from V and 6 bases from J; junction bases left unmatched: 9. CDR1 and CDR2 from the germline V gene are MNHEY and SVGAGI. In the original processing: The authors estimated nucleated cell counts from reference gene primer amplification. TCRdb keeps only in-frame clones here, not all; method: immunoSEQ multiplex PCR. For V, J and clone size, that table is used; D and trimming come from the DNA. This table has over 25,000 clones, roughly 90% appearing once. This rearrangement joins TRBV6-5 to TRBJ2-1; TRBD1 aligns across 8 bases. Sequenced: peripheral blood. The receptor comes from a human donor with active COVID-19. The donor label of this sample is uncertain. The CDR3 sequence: CASSYPKDRALNEQFF. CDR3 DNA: TGTGCCAGCAGTTACCCTAAGGACAGGGCCCTCAATGAGCAGTTCTTC.